Sequencing of this T cell receptor (beta chain) was carried out in a study of blood T cell repertoires in COVID-19. Study as a whole: Sources were T cells, B-cell-depleted T cells, or PBMCs; the material itself was cDNA or gDNA.

Trimming cost V 5 bases and J 1 base; bases outside gene matches: 4. Germline CDR1 and CDR2: GTSNPN and SVGIG (reference sequence). This CDR3 contains 13 residues. Assay used: immunoSEQ multiplex PCR; TCRdb lists only in-frame clones, some missing. The sample includes 100,000 or so clones, less than 85% seen only once; the top ten take about 18%. Material: peripheral blood. The rearrangement joins TRBV30 to TRBJ1-1; 7 bases line up with TRBD1. This receptor was identified in a woman aged 55-69 years with acute or convalescent COVID-19. The CDR3 coding sequence is TGTGCCTGGGAACGACAGGGGAACACTGAAGCTTTCTTT. It translates to CAWERQGNTEAFF.